One sample yielded the 26 T cell receptor beta chains listed below, sequenced in a study of blood T cell repertoires in COVID-19. Measured with immunoSEQ multiplex PCR; TCRdb has only the in-frame clones, and not every one. The table has roughly 230,000 clones, about 83% seen once. The sequenced material came from peripheral blood. The receptors stem from a man aged 50-59 years with acute or convalescent COVID-19.

The chain recombines TRBV27 with TRBJ2-7, with 11 bases lining up with TRBD1. This CDR3 is 15 amino acids long. J lost 1 base, V lost 5 bases, and 4 bases had no gene match. CDR1 and CDR2 (germline): MNHEY, SMNVEV (reference sequence). CDR3 loop: CASSLGTGGSYEQYF. The CDR3 nucleotides are TGTGCCAGCAGTCTCGGGACAGGGGGTTCCTACGAGCAGTACTTC.

CDR3 sequence (DNA): TGTGCCAGCAGTTCGACAGGGAGCTCTGGAAACACCATATATTTT. Translation: CASSSTGSSGNTIYF. The V call is TRBV27, the J call TRBJ1-3; TRBD1 matches 7 bases. CDR1 and CDR2 from the germline V gene are MNHEY and SMNVEV (reference sequence). Trimming took 4 bases from V and 0 from J; bases not matched to a gene: 3. The CDR3 consists of 15 residues.

The chain combines TRBV21-1 with TRBJ2-7; the table's D call TRBD1 went unverified against the DNA. TRBV21-1 is termed a pseudogene. This CDR3 has 18 amino acids. CDR3 region: CASSKYSGERQGSYEQYF. The CDR3 DNA reads TGTGCCAGCAGCAAATACTCTGGTGAGAGACAAGGCTCCTACGAGCAGTACTTC.

A single count supports this clone. J is TRBJ1-2 and V is TRBV5-1; 7 bases align to TRBD1. The CDR3 runs 16 residues. The junction had 8 bases not matched to a gene; V was cut back by 3 bases and J by 0 bases. In germline, CDR1 is SGHRS, CDR2 YFSETQ. CDR3 protein: CASSSKGAGTNYGYTF. In nucleotides, the CDR3 is TGCGCCAGCAGCTCGAAGGGGGCAGGGACTAACTATGGCTACACCTTC.

The sample holds a few counts of this clone. The chain uses TRBV28 and TRBJ1-3, with D uncertain. The germline V gene encodes CDR1 MDHEN and CDR2 SYDVKM. The CDR3 contains 13 residues. V was clipped by 5 bases and J by 2 bases, with 7 bases between them. This chain's CDR3 is CASSPLTGNTIYF. The CDR3 coding sequence is TGTGCCAGCAGTCCCCTAACTGGAAACACCATATATTTT.

The gene calls are TRBV13 and TRBJ2-2, with a possible D match to TRBD1 (6 bases). The germline gives CDR1 PRHDT, CDR2 FYEKMQ (reference sequence). This CDR3 has 14 amino acids. V shed 2 bases and J shed 7 bases, with 11 bases lying between them. DNA for the CDR3: TGTGCCAGCAGCTTACTTCAGGGGATCGGGGAGCTGTTTTTT. As protein: CASSLLQGIGELFF.

The chain has TRBV2 and TRBJ2-5, with D hard to call. Between the trimmed V and J ends, which lost 7 bases and 1 base, there was a span of 10 bases. Germline V CDR1 and CDR2: SNHLY, FYNNEI. The CDR3 is 13 amino acids. The CDR3 DNA sequence: TGTGCCAGCATGGCAGGTTCCCAAGAGACCCAGTACTTC. This sequence encodes CASMAGSQETQYF.

The chain is built from TRBV10-3 and TRBJ1-6; 8 bases agree with TRBD1. Per the germline V gene, CDR1 is ENHRY and CDR2 is SYGVKD. V was pared by 7 bases and J by 9 bases, with 5 bases of the junction left unmatched. CDR3 size: 13 residues. The CDR3 loop is CAITTGEGSPLHF. CDR3 DNA: TGTGCCATCACGACAGGGGAGGGTTCACCCCTCCACTTT.

V and J are TRBV7-6 and TRBJ2-7; D is uncertain. In germline, CDR1 is SGHVS, CDR2 FNYEAQ. V was pared by 5 bases and J by 6 bases, with 14 bases between. CDR3 length: 13 amino acids. The CDR3 DNA follows: TGTGCCAGCAGCCCCGAGGTAGGAAGCGAGCAGTACTTC. Protein: CASSPEVGSEQYF.

This clone was recorded once. This rearrangement joins TRBV10-3 to TRBJ2-5, with 9 positions matching TRBD2. This CDR3 spans 13 amino acids. V was pared by 7 bases and J by 4 bases, with 4 bases of the junction left unmatched. Germline-derived CDR1 and CDR2 are ENHRY and SYGVKD. CDR3: CAIKAGGRETQYF. CDR3 sequence (DNA): TGTGCCATCAAGGCGGGGGGGCGAGAGACCCAGTACTTC.

The V and J genes are TRBV11-2 and TRBJ2-7; possibly TRBD1 for D (5 bases). Germline lookup yields CDR1 SGHAT and CDR2 FQNNGV. Between the trimmed V and J ends, which lost 3 bases and 7 bases, there was a span of 19 bases. The CDR3 loop spans 15 amino acids. CDR3 in amino acids: CASSFSHRSLGEQYF. In nucleotides, the CDR3 is TGTGCCAGCAGCTTTTCGCACAGGTCTTTGGGAGAGCAGTACTTC.

This rearrangement joins TRBV30 to TRBJ2-1; TRBD1 matches 8 bases. CDR1 and CDR2 from the germline V gene are GTSNPN and SVGIG (reference sequence). This CDR3 is 15 amino acids long. Losses at the gene ends were 2 bases for V and 10 bases for J; bases not matched to a gene: 13. CDR3: CAWSRAGGASGEQFF. CDR3 DNA sequence: TGTGCCTGGAGTAGGGCAGGGGGCGCTTCGGGGGAGCAGTTCTTC. Looking up the rest from reference TRBV30 and TRBJ2-1 gives the full variable domain: SQTIHQWPATLVQPVGSPLSLECTVEGTSNPNLYWYRQAAGRGLQLLFYSVGIGQISSEVPQNLSASRPQDRQFILSSKKLLLSDSGFYLCAWSRAGGASGEQFFGPGTRLTVL.

The V gene is TRBV4-1, the J gene TRBJ2-7, with D perhaps matching TRBD2 (6 bases). From germline, CDR1 is MGHRA and CDR2 YSYEKL. This CDR3 comprises 17 residues. The V gene lost 2 bases and the J gene lost 3 bases, with 20 bases spanning the gap. DNA for the CDR3: TGCGCCAGCAGCCAACCAAGGGGCGGGATCGGCCTCTACGAGCAGTACTTC. The encoded protein is CASSQPRGGIGLYEQYF.

V usage is TRBV6-2 or TRBV6-3 and J usage is TRBJ2-7; 8 bases match TRBD2. Germline-derived CDR1 and CDR2 are MNHEY and SVGEGT. J gave up 5 bases and V 5 bases, and 11 bases lay outside the gene matches. This CDR3 has 15 amino acids. The chain's CDR3 is CASSLPSEREHEQYF. The CDR3 DNA follows: TGTGCCAGCAGTCTCCCTTCGGAGCGGGAGCACGAGCAGTACTTC.

The V call is TRBV5-4, the J call TRBJ1-4, with D perhaps TRBD1 (5 bases). Germline assignment: CDR1 SGHNT and CDR2 YYREEE (reference sequence). V shed 3 bases and J shed 7 bases, with 22 bases lying between them. CDR3 length: 17 amino acids. CDR3 residues: CASSSTFARGGSEKLFF. The CDR3 region has the DNA TGTGCCAGCAGCTCTACTTTCGCGCGGGGGGGGAGTGAAAAACTGTTTTTT.

The genes are TRBV11-2 and TRBJ2-1; no clear D. CDR1 and CDR2 (germline): SGHAT, FQNNGV. The CDR3 spans 15 residues. With 5 bases removed from V and 5 bases from J, the gap between germline ends came to 16 bases. This CDR3 is CASSQIYSSNNEQFF. The CDR3 DNA reads as TGTGCCAGCAGCCAGATATATTCTTCCAACAATGAGCAGTTCTTC.

The rearrangement uses TRBV12-2 and TRBJ2-3; the listed D gene, TRBD2, was not tested against the DNA. TRBV12-2 is described as a pseudogene. The CDR3 contains 15 residues. The CDR3 region is CASRSSGTETDTQYF. In nucleotides, the CDR3 is TGTGCAAGTCGCTCCAGCGGGACGGAGACAGATACGCAGTATTTT.

V and J are TRBV14 and TRBJ1-6; D is perhaps TRBD1 (6 bases). V was cut by 0 bases and J by 7 bases, with 10 bases left in between. This CDR3 is 15 amino acids long. CDR1 is SGHDN and CDR2 is FVKESK in the germline V gene. The CDR3 DNA reads as TGTGCCAGCAGCCAAGAGAGGGGGGGCAATTCACCCCTCCACTTT. This translates into CASSQERGGNSPLHF.

Turning to this clone: The DNA is left out, because the CDR3 cannot be placed on it with certainty; the CDR3 is given as TCRdb lists it. The chain is built from TRBV5-6 and TRBJ1-4; the table's D call, TRBD1, has no DNA check behind it. Germline CDR1 and CDR2: SGHDT and YYEEEE. Inclusive of both ends, the CDR3 amounts to 14 amino acids. This chain's CDR3 is CASSFGQGAMLLFF.

The chain combines TRBV7-2 with TRBJ1-2; 9 bases match TRBD1. Per germline, CDR1 SGHTA and CDR2 FQGNSA. There are 15 residues in the CDR3. J was trimmed by 3 bases and V by 2 bases; bases with no gene match: 4. The CDR3 sequence: CASSLTGGDYYGYTF. The CDR3 bases are TGTGCCAGCAGCTTAACAGGGGGCGATTACTATGGCTACACCTTC.

The V gene is TRBV11-2, the J gene TRBJ1-2; 10 bases fit TRBD1. The trim removed 5 bases at V and 4 bases at J, leaving 7 bases unmatched. Germline lookup yields CDR1 SGHAT and CDR2 FQNNGV. This CDR3 comprises 15 residues. CDR3 in DNA: TGTGCCAGCAGCAAAACCGGGACAGGGGTCTATGGCTACACCTTC. It encodes CASSKTGTGVYGYTF.

This clone was seen just once. The CDR3 region has the DNA TGTGCCAGCTCAGCCGGGACAGGGGAGCAGTTCTTC. Encoded protein: CASSAGTGEQFF. The gene calls are TRBV18 and TRBJ2-1; 9 bases agree with TRBD1. Looked up from germline, CDR1 is KGHSH and CDR2 is LQKENI. The V and J ends lost 5 bases and 10 bases, in that order; junction bases with no gene match: 3. The CDR3 loop spans 12 amino acids.

The V call is TRBV30, the J call TRBJ1-6; 8 positions agree with TRBD1. Per germline, CDR1 GTSNPN and CDR2 SVGIG (reference sequence). The CDR3 runs 14 residues. V trimming: 3 bases; J trimming: 11 bases; junction bases outside the gene matches: 9. CDR3 sequence (DNA): TGTGCCTGGAGGAAACAGGGGGTTATGGCACCCCTCCACTTT. This translates into CAWRKQGVMAPLHF.

The CDR3 sequence is CASSTSGQGPTDTQYF. The CDR3, as DNA: TGTGCCAGTAGTACCTCGGGACAGGGCCCCACAGATACGCAGTATTTT. This chain uses TRBV19 with TRBJ2-3; TRBD1 agrees at 9 bases. Germline V gene data show CDR1 as LNHDA and CDR2 as SQIVND (reference sequence). The ends lost 4 bases at V and 2 bases at J; junction bases unmatched: 7. The CDR3 sequence is 16 residues long.

This clone has just one count. This rearrangement joins TRBV27 to TRBJ2-3; 9 bases match TRBD1. After removal of 5 bases from V and 0 bases from J, the junction contained 3 bases not matched to a gene. The germline CDR1 and CDR2 sequences are MNHEY and SMNVEV (reference sequence). The CDR3 sequence is 15 residues long. The CDR3 nucleotides read TGTGCCAGCAGTGCGGGGACAGGGAGCACAGATACGCAGTATTTT. Translating gives CASSAGTGSTDTQYF.

This clone has a single count. The gene calls are TRBV28 and TRBJ2-2, with D perhaps TRBD2 (5 bases). Germline V gives CDR1 MDHEN, CDR2 SYDVKM. V was cut by 7 bases and J by 0 bases, with 15 bases left in between. The CDR3 runs to 16 residues. Here the CDR3 reads CASIPRGASNTGELFF. The CDR3 nucleotides are TGTGCCAGCATCCCACGGGGAGCCTCGAACACCGGGGAGCTGTTTTTT.